Described below is a single TCR beta chain sequence and its context. The data were obtained in a study of shared clonotypes between healthy human individuals. CD45RA-negative memory and CD45RA+ naive subsets were split from the CD4+ cells. Germline loops: CDR1 SGHRS, CDR2 YFSETQ. Germline trimming cut 0 bases from V and 2 bases from J; bases unmatched to any gene: 11. There are 18 residues in the CDR3. Clones were read by immunoSEQ multiplex PCR, and TCRdb kept only the in-frame ones, dropping some. The sample lists 1,400,000 or so clones, approximately 98.5% occurring once. The chain carries TRBV5-1 and TRBJ2-1; 7 bases are shared with TRBD1. The TCR sequence derives from a young man in good health. Source material: naive CD4+ T cells sorted from blood. Subset specified: CD45RA+ positively selected. CDR3 bases: TGCGCCAGCAGCTTGGGACAGGGTGGATATAGCCCCTACAATGAGCAGTTCTTC. Translation: CASSLGQGGYSPYNEQFF.